This TCR beta chain came from a study of blood T cell repertoires in COVID-19 (dated by TCRdb to between 2020 and 2021). About the full investigation: The collaborator samples originated in the United States, Italy and Spain and spanned the acute and convalescent phases of COVID-19. The material from the prospective study consisted of cDNA or gDNA derived from T cells, B-cell-depleted T cells, or PBMCs. Subjects who had been exposed to COVID-19, were actively infected with it, or had recovered from it provided the deeply sampled blood TCRbeta repertoires that made up the dataset. The repertoires were released in a freely available public database intended as a resource for research on the immune response to SARS-CoV-2. The samples were drawn from two sources: the first 160 participants of the ongoing ImmuneRACE study, and 1,000 to 1,500 subjects contributed by 6 global collaborators. Sample metadata almost always included a de-identified subject ID, COVID-19 status, age in years and sex. Where available, HLA class I and class II types were taken from metadata supplied by the sample provider and were not determined by assay-based typing.

The study at large found these results: The quantity of clinical and demographic metadata differed by source and by participant and was supplied without curation.

The CDR3 spans 17 residues, from the cysteine through the phenylalanine. The entry retains the CDR3 DNA only, 51 bases that are in frame from base 1. The germline V gene (reference sequence) supplies CDR1 LNHDA and CDR2 SQIVND. V drops 0 bases and J drops 0 bases, leaving 14 bases in between. Worth noting for this clone: Its antigen is unknown. Base qualities are not recorded, but no much larger clone differs from it by a single base.

TCRbeta CDR3 regions were amplified from genomic DNA by means of the immunoSEQ Assay, a bias-controlled multiplex PCR. Per the original workflow: Nucleated cell counts per sample were estimated from amplification of reference gene primers within the assay. Sequence reads were collapsed and filtered to measure the absolute abundance of every unique TCRbeta CDR3 rearrangement. For each sample, productive Simpson clonality was calculated as the square root of Simpson's diversity index over productive rearrangements. The immuneACCESS repertoire file appears here via TCRdb, limited to in-frame rearrangements. These files lack a portion of the clones; in checked studies, under half of the deficit traces to unresolved V genes, and the cause of the others is not known. V and J calls and clone size follow that table, whereas D and trimming were derived from the DNA. This sample is represented by about 300,000 clones; just over 85% of them were singletons. The ten top clones hold 8.5% to 12% of the sample.

Participants in the prospective study were aged about 18 to 90 years, lived in some 24 United States geographic areas, and enrolled through a virtual design. To assign participants to cohorts, the prospective study relied on clinical history that participants themselves reported in a screening survey and a study questionnaire. Recovered participants in ImmuneRACE Cohort 3 were defined by two consecutive negative NP/OP PCR tests, clearance by a healthcare professional, or resolution of symptoms. Mobile phlebotomists in the prospective study collected whole blood, serum and a nasopharyngeal or oropharyngeal swab from every participant. Additional blood draws and questionnaires over an approximately two-month period could optionally be provided by prospective study participants. Prospective study blood samples were shipped either frozen or at room temperature before DNA extraction.

The source of this sequence is a woman aged 18 to 35 who had recovered from COVID-19. Sequencing was carried out using PBMCs or T cells enriched from blood (not recorded which). The V gene is TRBV19 and the J gene is TRBJ1-1; TRBD1 is a weak D gene call, 5 bases matching. The CDR3 corresponds to CASSIDPKGFLNTEAFF. The DNA is as follows: TGTGCCAGTAGTATAGATCCGAAGGGGTTTTTGAACACTGAAGCTTTCTTT.